This T cell receptor (beta chain) was sequenced in a study of blood T cell repertoires in COVID-19. Repertoires were generated with immunoSEQ multiplex PCR, while TCRdb's copy carries only in-frame clones and drops some. The sample yields about 170,000 clones, 80% to 90% seen once. Germline V gives CDR1 MNHEY, CDR2 SVGAGI. CDR3 length equals 14 residues. Losses at the gene ends were 7 bases for V and 2 bases for J; bases not matched to a gene: 5. This TCR was sampled from a woman aged 50 to 60 in a cohort exposed to, infected with or recovered from COVID-19 (not recorded which). The chain employs TRBV6-5 and TRBJ1-5; 7 bases match TRBD1. Sequenced material: PBMCs or T cells enriched from blood (not recorded which). The CDR3 coding sequence is TGTGCCAGCAAGGACGGGACAGGCAATCAGCCCCAGCATTTT. Residues: CASKDGTGNQPQHF.